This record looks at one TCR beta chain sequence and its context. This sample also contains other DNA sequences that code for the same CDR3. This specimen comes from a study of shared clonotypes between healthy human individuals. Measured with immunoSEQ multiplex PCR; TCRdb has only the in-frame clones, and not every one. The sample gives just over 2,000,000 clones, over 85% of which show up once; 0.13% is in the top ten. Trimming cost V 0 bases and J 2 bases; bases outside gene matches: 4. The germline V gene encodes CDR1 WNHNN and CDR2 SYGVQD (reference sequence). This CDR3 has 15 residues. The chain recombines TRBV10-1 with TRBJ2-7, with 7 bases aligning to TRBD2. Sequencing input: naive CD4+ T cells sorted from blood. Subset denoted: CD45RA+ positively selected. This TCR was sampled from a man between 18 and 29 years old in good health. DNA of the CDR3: TGCGCCAGCAGTGAGTCCAGCGGGGTCGCCTACGAGCAGTACTTC. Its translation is CASSESSGVAYEQYF.